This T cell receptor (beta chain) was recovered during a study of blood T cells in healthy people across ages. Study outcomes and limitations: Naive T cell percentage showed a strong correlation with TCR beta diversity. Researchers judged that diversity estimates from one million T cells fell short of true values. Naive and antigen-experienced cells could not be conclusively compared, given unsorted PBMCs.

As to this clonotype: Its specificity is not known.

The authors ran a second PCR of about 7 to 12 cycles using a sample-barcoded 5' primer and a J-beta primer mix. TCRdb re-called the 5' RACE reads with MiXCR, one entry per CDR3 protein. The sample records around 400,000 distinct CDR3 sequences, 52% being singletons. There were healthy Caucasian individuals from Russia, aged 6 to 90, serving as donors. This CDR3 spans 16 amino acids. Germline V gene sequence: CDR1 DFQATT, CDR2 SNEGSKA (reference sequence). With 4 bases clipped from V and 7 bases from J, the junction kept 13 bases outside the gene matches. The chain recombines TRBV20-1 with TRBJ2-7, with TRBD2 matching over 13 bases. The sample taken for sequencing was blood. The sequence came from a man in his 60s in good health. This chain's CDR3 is CSATRGTSGVHNEQYF. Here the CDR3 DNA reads TGCAGTGCTACCCGGGGGACTAGCGGGGTACACAATGAGCAGTACTTC.